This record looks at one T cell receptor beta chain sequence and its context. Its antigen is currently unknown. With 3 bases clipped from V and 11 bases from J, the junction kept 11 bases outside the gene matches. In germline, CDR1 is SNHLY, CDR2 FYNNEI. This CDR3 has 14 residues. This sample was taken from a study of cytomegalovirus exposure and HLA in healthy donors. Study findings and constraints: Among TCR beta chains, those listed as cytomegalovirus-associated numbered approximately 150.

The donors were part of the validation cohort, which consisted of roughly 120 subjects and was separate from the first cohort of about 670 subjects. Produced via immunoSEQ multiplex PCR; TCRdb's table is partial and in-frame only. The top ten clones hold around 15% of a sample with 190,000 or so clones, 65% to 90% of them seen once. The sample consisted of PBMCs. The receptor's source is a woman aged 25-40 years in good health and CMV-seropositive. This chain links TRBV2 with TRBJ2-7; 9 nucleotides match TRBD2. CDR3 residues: CASSEGALAGWEYF. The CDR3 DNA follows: TGTGCCAGCAGTGAGGGGGCTCTAGCGGGATGGGAGTACTTC. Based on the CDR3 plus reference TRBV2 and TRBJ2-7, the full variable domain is EPEVTQTPSHQVTQMGQEVILRCVPISNHLYFYWYRQILGQKVEFLVSFYNNEISEKSEIFDDQFSVERPDGSNFTLKIRSTKLEDSAMYFCASSEGALAGWEYFGPGTRLTVT.